This TCR beta chain was identified in a study of T cell repertoires in cytomegalovirus infection. Study background: CMV infection together with matching HLA type was indicated by public TCR beta signatures.

V was pared by 5 bases and J by 7 bases, with 17 bases between. Per germline, CDR1 SGHVS and CDR2 FQNEAQ. This CDR3 spans 14 amino acids. TCRdb redid the calling of the reads with MiXCR, one entry per CDR3 protein. The profile covers some 300,000 distinct CDR3 sequences, with around 9.1% appearing a single time and approximately 2.3% taken by the ten largest. Many counts were recorded for this clonotype. Its antigen is not known. Regarding the study as a whole: CMV carriers with the relevant HLA were identified by cumulative public TCR beta family frequency. HLA-C-restricted CMV-specific TCR beta clonotypes were dominant in the ex vivo response.

Sequenced input: PBMCs. This chain links TRBV7-8 with TRBJ2-5, with a tentative D call TRBD2 (7 bases). This receptor was obtained from a human donor in good health (CMV status not recorded). Some clones in this sample may be carry-over from other donors' samples. The CDR3 DNA is TGTGCCAGCAGCCCGGGGGGCCCTGGGTTGACCCAGTACTTC. Translating gives CASSPGGPGLTQYF.